A single sample gave rise to the 27 T cell receptor beta chains below, sequenced in a study of blood T cell repertoires in COVID-19. The method was immunoSEQ multiplex PCR; TCRdb's version includes in-frame clones alone and lacks a portion of them. The sample has 60,000 to 70,000 clones, about nine tenths seen once. What was sequenced was peripheral blood. These receptor sequences come from a woman aged 55-69 years with COVID-19, enrolled during active disease.

V usage is TRBV28 and J usage is TRBJ1-4, with 9 bases fitting TRBD1. Germline V lookup: CDR1 MDHEN, CDR2 SYDVKM. The V segment lost 4 bases and the J segment 2 bases; nucleotides outside the gene matches: 8. This CDR3 has 17 residues. CDR3 amino acids: CASSSPGQGSTNEKLFF. The CDR3 DNA reads as TGTGCCAGCAGTTCCCCGGGACAGGGAAGTACTAATGAAAAACTGTTTTTT.

This chain joins TRBV4-2 and TRBJ1-1, with TRBD1 as a possible D gene (6 bases). Trimming stripped 4 bases from V and 7 bases from J, with 13 bases between. Germline CDR1 is LGHNA and CDR2 is YNFKEQ. The CDR3 totals 13 residues. Written as DNA, the CDR3 is TGTGCCAGCAGCCCACAACAGGGAATTGAAGCTTTCTTT. It specifies CASSPQQGIEAFF.

J is TRBJ2-7 and V is TRBV6-2 or TRBV6-3; the match to TRBD2 covers 11 bases. With V trimmed by 5 bases and J by 7 bases, 7 bases remained unmatched. CDR1 and CDR2 from the germline V gene are MNHEY and SVGEGT. This CDR3 spans 14 amino acids. The CDR3 sequence: CASSRSGTSGEQYF. The CDR3 DNA follows: TGTGCCAGCAGTCGCTCCGGGACTAGCGGAGAGCAGTACTTC.

The rearrangement links TRBV19 to TRBJ1-1, with D unclear. The CDR3 is 17 residues long. Germline CDR1 reads LNHDA; CDR2 reads SQIVND (reference sequence). Between the trimmed V and J ends, which lost 5 bases and 5 bases, there was a span of 24 bases. The CDR3 loop is CASSPGSAGSPLTEAFF. The DNA of the CDR3 is TGTGCCAGTAGTCCGGGGTCGGCAGGCTCCCCCTTAACTGAAGCTTTCTTT.

This clone showed up just once. This chain joins TRBV6-1 and TRBJ2-1; the match to TRBD1 covers 7 bases. The J segment lost 3 bases and the V segment lost 0 bases, leaving 2 bases of the junction unmatched. The CDR3 extends over 15 amino acids. Per germline, CDR1 MNHNS and CDR2 SASEGT. The CDR3 DNA sequence: TGTGCCAGCAGTGAAGCAGGGGGCGACTACAATGAGCAGTTCTTC. Protein sequence: CASSEAGGDYNEQFF.

CDR3 sequence: CASSSQGLDGYTF. The CDR3 nucleotides are TGCGCCAGCAGCTCGCAGGGACTTGATGGCTACACCTTC. The chain has TRBV5-1 and TRBJ1-2, with a possible D match to TRBD1 (5 bases). V was clipped by 3 bases and J by 6 bases, with 12 bases between them. The CDR3 runs 13 residues. In germline, CDR1 is SGHRS, CDR2 YFSETQ.

The rearrangement links TRBV7-8 to TRBJ1-1; the D gene is possibly TRBD1 (5 bases). The ends were cut back, 4 bases at V and 6 bases at J, with 12 bases in the middle. The germline CDR1 and CDR2 sequences are SGHVS and FQNEAQ. The CDR3 has 13 amino acids. As DNA, the CDR3 is TGTGCCAGCAGCTCCGCCGGGGGTGCTGAAGCTTTCTTT. This codes for CASSSAGGAEAFF.

This chain uses TRBV24-1 with TRBJ1-2; tentatively, D is TRBD1 (6 bases). Germline V lookup: CDR1 KGHDR, CDR2 SFDVKD. CDR3 length equals 16 residues. The V end was cut by 9 bases, the J end by 8 bases, with 27 bases between. CDR3: CATWRVRGFPLRGYTF. Written as DNA, the CDR3 is TGTGCCACCTGGCGGGTGAGGGGGTTTCCTTTGAGAGGCTACACCTTC.

The gene calls are TRBV11-1 and TRBJ1-6, with D possibly TRBD1 on 6 matching bases. The length of the CDR3 is 16 residues. Trimming left V 2 bases short and J 10 bases short, with 18 bases between. Germline CDR1 and CDR2: SGHAT and FQDESV (reference sequence). Written as DNA, the CDR3 is TGTGCCAGCAGCTTATCTAGTATCGGGGGGCGATCACCCCTCCACTTT. Its translation: CASSLSSIGGRSPLHF.

V is TRBV10-3 and J is TRBJ1-5, with 9 bases that match TRBD1. This CDR3 region has 16 residues. The junction had 12 bases not matched to a gene; V was cut back by 9 bases and J by 3 bases. Looked up from germline, CDR1 is ENHRY and CDR2 is SYGVKD. The CDR3 reads CAISGADRGSNQPQHF. The CDR3 DNA sequence: TGTGCCATATCAGGTGCGGACAGGGGATCCAATCAGCCCCAGCATTTT.

This clone was recorded only once. The DNA for the CDR3 is TGTGCCAGCTCTTTGGCTAGCACAGATACGCAGTATTTT. It yields the protein CASSLASTDTQYF. V usage is TRBV18 and J usage is TRBJ2-3; D ambiguous. The CDR3 runs to 13 residues. V lost 6 bases, J lost 0 bases, and 7 bases lay in between. CDR1 KGHSH and CDR2 LQKENI come from the germline V gene.

The chain joins TRBV28 to TRBJ1-2, with no clear D. The CDR3 is 13 amino acids. The germline V gene has CDR1 MDHEN and CDR2 SYDVKM. Trimming removed 4 bases at V and 8 bases at J, with 14 bases between. The CDR3 region is CASSSRSSLGYTF. CDR3 bases: TGTGCCAGCAGTTCGAGGTCCTCCTTGGGCTACACCTTC.

The chain employs TRBV5-4 and TRBJ1-2, with 7 nucleotides matching TRBD1. Per the germline V gene, CDR1 is SGHNT and CDR2 is YYREEE (reference sequence). With V trimmed by 4 bases and J by 0 bases, 18 bases remained unmatched. The CDR3 spans 19 residues. CDR3 residues: CASSGGDRELGAANYGYTF. The CDR3 coding sequence is TGTGCCAGCAGCGGGGGTGACAGGGAGCTAGGGGCGGCTAACTATGGCTACACCTTC.

This rearrangement joins TRBV27 to TRBJ2-7; D is perhaps TRBD2 (6 bases). V was cut by 6 bases and J by 6 bases, with 12 bases left in between. This CDR3 contains 12 residues. Looked up from germline, CDR1 is MNHEY and CDR2 is SMNVEV (reference sequence). The CDR3: CASSPGGGEQYF. The CDR3 nucleotides read TGTGCCAGCAGCCCCGGGGGAGGCGAGCAGTACTTC.

This clone was detected only a few times. CDR3: CASSQGLVEETQYF. The CDR3 nucleotides are TGTGCCAGCAGCCAAGGGCTCGTCGAAGAGACCCAGTACTTC. The rearrangement links TRBV3-1 (or the pseudogene TRBV3-2) to TRBJ2-5; no firm D call. Germline CDR1 LGHDT, CDR2 YNNKEL (reference sequence). The CDR3 has 14 residues. V shed 1 base and J shed 3 bases, with 9 bases lying between them.

The chain carries TRBV6-5 and TRBJ2-1, with 7 bases that match TRBD2. V was pared by 6 bases and J by 3 bases, with 8 bases of the junction left unmatched. The CDR3 is made up of 15 amino acids. The germline V gene has CDR1 MNHEY and CDR2 SVGAGI. This chain's CDR3 is CASRASASGYNEQFF. The CDR3 DNA reads as TGTGCCAGCAGGGCCAGCGCTAGCGGCTACAATGAGCAGTTCTTC.

The V call is TRBV28, the J call TRBJ2-1, with D unclear. This CDR3 is 13 amino acids long. V lost 2 bases to trimming and J lost 4 bases, with 6 bases between them. Per germline, CDR1 MDHEN and CDR2 SYDVKM. CDR3 bases: TGTGCCAGCAGTTTACAGGTATACAATGAGCAGTTCTTC. Its translation: CASSLQVYNEQFF.

This chain uses TRBV7-8 with TRBJ2-7, with 13 bases fitting TRBD2. V lost 4 bases and J lost 3; bases outside the gene matches: 3. The CDR3 has 15 amino acids. Per the germline V gene, CDR1 is SGHVS and CDR2 is FQNEAQ. The CDR3 DNA sequence: TGTGCCAGCAGCTCTTGGACTAGCGGGAGCTACGAGCAGTACTTC. Translating gives CASSSWTSGSYEQYF. The whole variable domain, filled in from reference TRBV7-8 and TRBJ2-7, reads GAGVSQSPRYKVAKRGQDVALRCDPISGHVSLFWYQQALGQGPEFLTYFQNEAQLDKSGLPSDRFFAERPEGSVSTLKIQRTQQEDSAVYLCASSSWTSGSYEQYFGPGTRLTVT.

The V call is TRBV7-2, the J call TRBJ1-1; 11 nucleotides match TRBD1. Germline assignment: CDR1 SGHTA and CDR2 FQGNSA. The CDR3 runs 14 residues. V lost 1 base to trimming and J lost 7 bases; unmatched junction nucleotides: 2. The CDR3 loop reads CASSLGTGGGEAFF. CDR3 nucleotides: TGTGCCAGCAGCTTAGGGACAGGGGGCGGTGAAGCTTTCTTT.

V is TRBV4-1 and J is TRBJ1-3; TRBD1 matches 7 bases. The CDR3 runs to 16 residues. V lost 3 bases and J lost 12; bases outside the gene matches: 17. Germline V lookup: CDR1 MGHRA, CDR2 YSYEKL. In nucleotides, the CDR3 is TGCGCCAGCAGCCATCGACAGGGAATGGGGCTCGGCGGCATATATTTT. This encodes CASSHRQGMGLGGIYF.

In this sample, this clone turned up once. The V gene is TRBV28, the J gene TRBJ2-1; D is uncertain. Germline V gene data show CDR1 as MDHEN and CDR2 as SYDVKM. The CDR3 is made up of 14 amino acids. V was trimmed by 7 bases and J by 5 bases, leaving 15 bases between them. The CDR3 DNA follows: TGTGCCAGCACCCCCCATGTCAGTGACAATGAGCAGTTCTTC. Amino acids: CASTPHVSDNEQFF.

V is TRBV27 and J is TRBJ1-5; D is possibly TRBD1 (5 bases). The CDR3 extends over 14 amino acids. Germline V CDR1 and CDR2: MNHEY, SMNVEV (reference sequence). Trimming stripped 3 bases from V and 4 bases from J, with 10 bases between. This CDR3 is CASSFKGWNQPQHF. CDR3 coding DNA: TGTGCCAGCAGTTTCAAGGGGTGGAATCAGCCCCAGCATTTT.

The CDR3 region has the DNA TGTGCCAGCCGGACTAGCGGGGACGAGCAGTTCTTC. This translates into CASRTSGDEQFF. This chain joins TRBV27 and TRBJ2-1; TRBD2 agrees at 12 bases. V was pared by 8 bases and J by 10 bases, with 3 bases of the junction left unmatched. The CDR3 spans 12 residues. From germline, CDR1 is MNHEY and CDR2 SMNVEV (reference sequence).

The CDR3 DNA is TGTGCCAGCAGCCAAGTCGCTTGGGGGCAAGCTAATGGCTACACCTTC. Residues: CASSQVAWGQANGYTF. J is TRBJ1-2 and V is TRBV4-2; TRBD1 might be the D (6 bases). The CDR3 has 16 residues. Germline lookup yields CDR1 LGHNA and CDR2 YNFKEQ. V was clipped by 1 base and J by 6 bases, with 18 bases between them.

The chain employs TRBV5-4 and TRBJ2-5; the match to TRBD1 covers 8 bases. CDR1 SGHNT and CDR2 YYREEE come from the germline V gene (reference sequence). CDR3 size: 14 residues. The ends lost 4 bases at V and 4 bases at J; junction bases unmatched: 6. In DNA form, the CDR3 reads TGTGCCAGCAGCCTCAGGACAGGGAGAGAGACCCAGTACTTC. It encodes CASSLRTGRETQYF.

The chain carries TRBV2 and TRBJ1-2, with D possibly being TRBD1 (5 bases). There are 14 residues in the CDR3. Germline CDR1 SNHLY, CDR2 FYNNEI. The germline V and J ends were trimmed by 8 bases and 4 bases, with 17 bases remaining between them. CDR3 sequence reads: CASPGFRGGYGYTF. For the CDR3, the DNA is TGTGCCAGCCCCGGCTTTAGGGGAGGCTATGGCTACACCTTC.

This clone was detected only a few times. CDR3 DNA sequence: TGTGCCAGCAGCCCGACCGGGACTAAGAACAATGAGCAGTTCTTC. Protein: CASSPTGTKNNEQFF. The V gene is TRBV28, the J gene TRBJ2-1, with 7 bases matching TRBD2. Losses at the gene ends were 6 bases for V and 5 bases for J; bases not matched to a gene: 10. Germline assignment: CDR1 MDHEN and CDR2 SYDVKM. There are 15 residues in the CDR3.